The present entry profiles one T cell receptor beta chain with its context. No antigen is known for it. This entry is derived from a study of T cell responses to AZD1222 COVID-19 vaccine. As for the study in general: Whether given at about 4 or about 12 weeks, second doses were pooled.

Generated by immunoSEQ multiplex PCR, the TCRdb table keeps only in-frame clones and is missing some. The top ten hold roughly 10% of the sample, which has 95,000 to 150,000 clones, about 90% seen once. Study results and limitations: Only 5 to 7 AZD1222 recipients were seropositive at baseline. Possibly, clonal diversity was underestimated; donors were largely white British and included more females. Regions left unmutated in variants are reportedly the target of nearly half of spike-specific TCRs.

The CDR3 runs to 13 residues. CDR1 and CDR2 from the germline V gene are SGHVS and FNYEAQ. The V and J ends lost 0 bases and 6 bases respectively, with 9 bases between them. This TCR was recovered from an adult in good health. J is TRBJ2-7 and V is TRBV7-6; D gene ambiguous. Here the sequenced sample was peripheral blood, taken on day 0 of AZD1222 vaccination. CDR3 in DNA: TGTGCCAGCAGCTTAGCGGCAGTAACCGAGCAGTACTTC. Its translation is CASSLAAVTEQYF.